This T cell receptor beta chain originates from a study of OX40 agonist ivuxolimab in advanced cancers. Study as a whole: Therapy given before enrollment (anti-PD-1, anti-PD-L1 or anti-CTLA-4) was allowed, and roughly 42% had some. Whole-study results and caveats: Expanded clones tended on average to be more numerous among CD8+ T cells than CD4+. Low normalized T-cell clonal expansion also characterized some of the nonresponders.

No patient had autoimmune disease or received systemic immunosuppression. Worth noting for this clone: Its antigen remains unknown.

The repertoire was sequenced with immunoSEQ multiplex PCR; TCRdb's copy has only in-frame clones and lacks some. Of over 65,000 clones in the sample, 80% to 90% were seen once. The V and J ends lost 8 bases and 8 bases respectively, with 23 bases between them. The CDR3 covers 15 residues. In germline, CDR1 is SNHLY, CDR2 FYNNEI. This rearrangement joins TRBV2 to TRBJ2-3; D is tentatively TRBD1 or TRBD2 (7 bases each). The origin of this receptor is an adult with an advanced solid tumor such as melanoma, head and neck, liver or kidney cancer. Sequenced here: CD4+ or CD8+ T cells sorted from blood, sampled in a trial of the OX40 agonist ivuxolimab. The CDR3 coding sequence is TGTGCCAGCTCCGGTACAGGGGACCGCGGGGGTACGCAGTATTTT. As protein: CASSGTGDRGGTQYF. The whole variable domain, filled in from reference TRBV2 and TRBJ2-3, reads EPEVTQTPSHQVTQMGQEVILRCVPISNHLYFYWYRQILGQKVEFLVSFYNNEISEKSEIFDDQFSVERPDGSNFTLKIRSTKLEDSAMYFCASSGTGDRGGTQYFGPGTRLTVL.